This entry features one TCR beta chain sequence. The J segment lost 8 bases and the V segment lost 0 bases, leaving 5 bases of the junction unmatched. From germline, CDR1 is MGHRA and CDR2 YSYEKL. CDR3 length: 15 amino acids. The record originates from a study of T cell clones after liver transplantation. Study information: Post-transplant blood was tracked for graft-donor-reactive T cell clones identified in a pre-transplant mixed lymphocyte reaction.

TCRdb keeps only in-frame clones here, not all; method: immunoSEQ multiplex PCR. The repertoire holds about 120,000 clones, approximately 90% seen once, with more than 0.8% in the top ten. The rearrangement joins TRBV4-1 to TRBJ1-4; 8 nucleotides agree with TRBD1. The specimen was CD4+ T cells from blood, collected 12 months after liver transplant. The receptor comes from a human patient who received a liver transplant. The graft donor may account for some of the T cells. CDR3 sequence (DNA): TGCGCCAGCAGCCAAGAGGACAGGGTTGGGGAAAAACTGTTTTTT. Protein product: CASSQEDRVGEKLFF.